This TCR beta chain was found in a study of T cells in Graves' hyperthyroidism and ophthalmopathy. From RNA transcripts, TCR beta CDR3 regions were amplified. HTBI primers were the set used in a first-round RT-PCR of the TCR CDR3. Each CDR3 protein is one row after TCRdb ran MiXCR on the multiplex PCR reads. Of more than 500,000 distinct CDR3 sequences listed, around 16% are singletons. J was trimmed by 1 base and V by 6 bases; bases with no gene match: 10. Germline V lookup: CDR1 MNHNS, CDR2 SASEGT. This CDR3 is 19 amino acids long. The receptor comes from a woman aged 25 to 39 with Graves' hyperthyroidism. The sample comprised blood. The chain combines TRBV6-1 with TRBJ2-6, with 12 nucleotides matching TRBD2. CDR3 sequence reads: CASSGRLAGVRSGANVLTF. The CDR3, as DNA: TGTGCCAGCAGCGGGAGACTAGCGGGAGTTAGATCTGGGGCCAACGTCCTGACTTTC.